These 9 T cell receptor beta chains were all obtained from the same sample, sequenced in a study of vaccination and CD4 T cells after COVID-19 (dated by TCRdb to 2021 to 2024). The library was generated by PCR. Data came from an Illumina iSeq 100. DNA from cultured CD4+ T cells underwent TCR sequencing with the Oncomine TCR Beta short-read assay at the Johns Hopkins FTIC core. The public sequencing data were trimmed at Q25 with fastp and processed into clonotypes with MiXCR by TCRdb, which kept only in-frame beta chains. Rows merge per CDR3 protein into single entries with the most common DNA and genes. This sample comprises roughly 15,000 distinct CDR3 sequences, around half of them detected only once. Jointly, the top ten make up around 13% of the sample. The time point label of this sample denotes: late sampling 161 to 241 days after vaccination in a few convalescent patients. This sample's treatment or condition label indicates: approximately 9-day PBMC culture with coronavirus spike peptide pools or control peptides (ViraFEST assay).

For these receptors, no antigen is known. The source was CD4+ T cells from blood, cultured in vitro, collected about 7 months after SARS-CoV-2 vaccination. These receptors were taken from a human donor who had recovered from COVID-19.

This clonotype has only a few counts. V and J are TRBV7-9 and TRBJ2-7, with a possible D match to TRBD2 (6 bases). Trimming took 2 bases from V and 0 from J, leaving 20 bases between them. Germline CDR1 reads SEHNR; CDR2 reads FQNEAQ (reference sequence). This CDR3 region has 18 residues. CDR3 sequence reads: CASSLRDGRDFASYEQYF. In DNA form, the CDR3 reads TGTGCCAGCAGCTTAAGGGACGGCCGGGACTTCGCCTCCTACGAGCAGTACTTC.

This rearrangement joins TRBV20-1 to TRBJ1-6, with D hard to call. This CDR3 region has 15 residues. Germline CDR1 and CDR2: DFQATT and SNEGSKA (reference sequence). V lost 0 bases to trimming and J lost 5 bases, with 11 bases between them. The CDR3 is CSARDRRNNNSPLHF. CDR3 in DNA: TGCAGTGCTAGAGATCGACGTAACAATAATTCACCCCTCCACTTT.

J is TRBJ2-3 and V is TRBV7-3; D may be TRBD1 (5 bases). The germline V and J ends were trimmed by 3 bases and 0 bases, with 7 bases remaining between them. In germline, CDR1 is SGHTA, CDR2 FQGTGA. The CDR3 contains 14 residues. CDR3 in amino acids: CASSLWGSTDTQYF. CDR3 DNA sequence: TGTGCCAGCAGCTTGTGGGGCAGCACAGATACGCAGTATTTT.

The chain is built from TRBV6-5 and TRBJ2-7; 11 bases are shared with TRBD1. The germline CDR1 and CDR2 sequences are MNHEY and SVGAGI. Unmatched junction bases numbered 1, after V lost 1 base and J lost 5 bases. The CDR3 totals 14 residues. CDR3 in DNA: TGTGCCAGCAGTTACTGGGGACAGGGGGACGAGCAGTACTTC. As protein: CASSYWGQGDEQYF.

This clonotype has more than one count but fewer than ten. The V call is TRBV28, the J call TRBJ2-7, with TRBD1 matching over 8 bases. Germline V gene sequence: CDR1 MDHEN, CDR2 SYDVKM. The CDR3 has 16 residues. V lost 2 bases and J lost 2; bases outside the gene matches: 8. CDR3: CASSLVVTGEAYEQYF. As DNA, the CDR3 is TGTGCCAGCAGTTTAGTCGTGACAGGGGAGGCCTACGAGCAGTACTTC.

This clonotype was detected only a few times. The chain uses TRBV20-1 and TRBJ2-1; possibly TRBD1 for D (5 bases). Germline CDR1 reads DFQATT; CDR2 reads SNEGSKA (reference sequence). The CDR3 has 15 residues. V lost 2 bases, J lost 6 bases, and 17 bases lay in between. The CDR3 sequence: CSARQGNQGSNEQFF. The CDR3 DNA reads as TGCAGTGCTAGACAAGGCAATCAGGGTTCCAATGAGCAGTTCTTC.

The V and J genes are TRBV10-3 and TRBJ1-1, with 7 bases identical to TRBD1. The CDR3 length is 13 residues. CDR1 and CDR2 from the germline V gene are ENHRY and SYGVKD. With 10 bases clipped from V and 2 bases from J, the junction kept 7 bases outside the gene matches. This CDR3 reads CATRDSGNTEAFF. CDR3 in DNA: TGTGCCACCCGGGACAGCGGAAACACTGAAGCTTTCTTT.

The chain links TRBV19 to TRBJ1-1; D may be TRBD1 (5 bases). Germline V gives CDR1 LNHDA, CDR2 SQIVND (reference sequence). Deletions cut 1 base from V and 0 bases from J, with 12 bases between. The CDR3 runs to 16 residues. Written as DNA, the CDR3 is TGTGCCAGTAGTATAGGACAGCCTGGGGTGAACACTGAAGCTTTCTTT. Translated: CASSIGQPGVNTEAFF.

This clonotype is medium-sized. The rearrangement links TRBV19 to TRBJ1-2; D possibly corresponds to TRBD1 (6 bases). The CDR3 is made up of 13 amino acids. CDR1 is LNHDA, CDR2 SQIVND, per germline (reference sequence). Deletions cut 5 bases from V and 4 bases from J, with 11 bases between. The CDR3 here is CASSPQGFYGYTF. The DNA of the CDR3 is TGTGCCAGTAGTCCACAGGGCTTCTATGGCTACACCTTC.